This TCR beta chain was retrieved from a study of siplizumab effects on memory and regulatory T cells. Notes on this clone: Its antigen is unidentified.

Study observations and caveats: Roughly 80-95% of dividing CD4+ or CD8+ clones were without an attributable naive or memory phenotype. Sequences below about 10^-5 frequency were poorly captured, limiting mapping of alloreactive clones. Siplizumab led to significantly less abundant alloreactive sequences that could be traced back to unstimulated CD4+ memory cells.

Assays examined 95,000 to 100,000 TCR templates per sample. Sequenced by immunoSEQ multiplex PCR; TCRdb stores in-frame clones only, minus some. This sample has about 110,000 clones; around nine tenths occur once, and the top ten carry approximately 1.3%. The receptor was derived from a human donor in good health. Specimen: CD4+ T cells sorted from blood.

CDR3: CAISETKRTSNYGYTF. The CDR3 DNA reads TGTGCCATCAGTGAGACGAAGAGGACTTCAAACTATGGCTACACCTTC. This rearrangement joins TRBV10-3 to TRBJ1-2; D remains unclear. V was pared by 2 bases and J by 2 bases, with 15 bases between. Germline V CDR1 and CDR2: ENHRY, SYGVKD. The CDR3 runs 16 residues.